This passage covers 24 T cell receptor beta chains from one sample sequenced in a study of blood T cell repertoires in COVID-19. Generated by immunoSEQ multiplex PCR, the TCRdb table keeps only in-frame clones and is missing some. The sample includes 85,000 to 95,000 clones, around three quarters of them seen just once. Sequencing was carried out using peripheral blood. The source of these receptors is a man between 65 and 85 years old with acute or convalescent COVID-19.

CDR3 in DNA: TGCAGTGCTAGTCCACGGGAGAAAGACGGGGAGCTGTTTTTT. It is translated as CSASPREKDGELFF. The genes are TRBV20-1 and TRBJ2-2, with TRBD2 as a possible D gene (6 bases). The CDR3 is 14 amino acids. Germline CDR1 reads DFQATT; CDR2 reads SNEGSKA (reference sequence). The V gene lost 3 bases and the J gene lost 7 bases, with 15 bases spanning the gap.

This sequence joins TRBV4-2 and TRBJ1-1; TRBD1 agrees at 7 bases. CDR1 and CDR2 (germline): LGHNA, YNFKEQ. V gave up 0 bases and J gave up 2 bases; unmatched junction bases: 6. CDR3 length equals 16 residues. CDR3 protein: CASSQDRRGGNTEAFF. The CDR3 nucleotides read TGTGCCAGCAGCCAAGATAGGAGAGGGGGCAACACTGAAGCTTTCTTT.

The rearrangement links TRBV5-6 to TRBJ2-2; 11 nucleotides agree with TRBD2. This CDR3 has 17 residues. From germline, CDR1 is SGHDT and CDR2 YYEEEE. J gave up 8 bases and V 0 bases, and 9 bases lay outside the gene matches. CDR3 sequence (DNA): TGTGCCAGCAGCTTGGAAAAACTAGCGGGAGTTACGGGGGAGCTGTTTTTT. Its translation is CASSLEKLAGVTGELFF.

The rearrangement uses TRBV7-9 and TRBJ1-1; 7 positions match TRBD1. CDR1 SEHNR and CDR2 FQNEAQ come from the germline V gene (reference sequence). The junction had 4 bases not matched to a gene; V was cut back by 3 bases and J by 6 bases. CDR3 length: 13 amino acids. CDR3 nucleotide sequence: TGTGCCAGCAGCTTCGGGACAGTCGCTGAAGCTTTCTTT. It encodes CASSFGTVAEAFF.

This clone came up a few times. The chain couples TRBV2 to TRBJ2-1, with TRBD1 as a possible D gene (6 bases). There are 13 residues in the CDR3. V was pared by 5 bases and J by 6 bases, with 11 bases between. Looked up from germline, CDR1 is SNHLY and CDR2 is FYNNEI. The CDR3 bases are TGTGCCAGCAGTAGACAGGAGCTCAATGAGCAGTTCTTC. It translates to CASSRQELNEQFF.

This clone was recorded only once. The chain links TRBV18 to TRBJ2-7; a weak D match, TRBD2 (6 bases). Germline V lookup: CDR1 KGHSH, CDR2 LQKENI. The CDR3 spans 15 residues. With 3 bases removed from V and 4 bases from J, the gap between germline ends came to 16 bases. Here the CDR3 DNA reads TGTGCCAGCTCACCCTCGACGGGGGTAACGTACGAGCAGTACTTC. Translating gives CASSPSTGVTYEQYF. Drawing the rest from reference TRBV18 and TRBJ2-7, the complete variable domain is NAGVMQNPRHLVRRRGQEARLRCSPMKGHSHVYWYRQLPEEGLKFMVYLQKENIIDESGMPKERFSAEFPKEGPSILRIQQVVRGDSAAYFCASSPSTGVTYEQYFGPGTRLTVT.

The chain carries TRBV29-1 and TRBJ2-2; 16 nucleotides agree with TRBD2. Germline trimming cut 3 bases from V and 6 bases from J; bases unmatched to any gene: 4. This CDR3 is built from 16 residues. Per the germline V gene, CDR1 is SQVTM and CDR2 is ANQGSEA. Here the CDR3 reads CSVEGTSGRVAGELFF. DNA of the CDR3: TGCAGCGTTGAGGGGACTAGCGGGAGGGTCGCCGGGGAGCTGTTTTTT.

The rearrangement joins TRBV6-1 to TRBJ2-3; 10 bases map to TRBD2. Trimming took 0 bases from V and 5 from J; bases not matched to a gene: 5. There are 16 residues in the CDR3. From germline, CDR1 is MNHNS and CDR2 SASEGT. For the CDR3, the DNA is TGTGCCAGCAGTGAAGCCCTAGCGGGAGCTGAAGATACGCAGTATTTT. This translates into CASSEALAGAEDTQYF.

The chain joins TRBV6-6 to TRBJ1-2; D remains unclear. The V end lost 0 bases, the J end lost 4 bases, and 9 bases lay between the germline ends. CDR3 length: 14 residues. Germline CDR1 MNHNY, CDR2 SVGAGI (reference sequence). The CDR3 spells CASSYSDNSYGYTF. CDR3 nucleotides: TGTGCCAGCAGTTACTCTGACAATTCCTATGGCTACACCTTC.

CDR3 sequence: CASSLQGLPGNTIYF. In DNA form, the CDR3 reads TGCGCCAGCAGCCTACAGGGATTACCCGGAAACACCATATATTTT. The rearrangement uses TRBV5-1 and TRBJ1-3, with D tentatively TRBD1 (6 bases). Germline assignment: CDR1 SGHRS and CDR2 YFSETQ. The V end lost 4 bases, the J end lost 4 bases, and 15 bases lay between the germline ends. This CDR3 has 15 amino acids. The whole variable domain, filled in from reference TRBV5-1 and TRBJ1-3, reads KAGVTQTPRYLIKTRGQQVTLSCSPISGHRSVSWYQQTPGQGLQFLFEYFSETQRNKGNFPGRFSGRQFSNSRSEMNVSTLELGDSALYLCASSLQGLPGNTIYFGEGSWLTVV.

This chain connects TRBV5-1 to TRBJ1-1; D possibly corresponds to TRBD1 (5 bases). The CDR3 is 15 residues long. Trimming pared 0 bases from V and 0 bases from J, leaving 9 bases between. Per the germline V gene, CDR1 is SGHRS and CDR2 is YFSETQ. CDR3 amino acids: CASSLAGGMNTEAFF. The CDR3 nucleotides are TGCGCCAGCAGCTTGGCCGGGGGAATGAACACTGAAGCTTTCTTT.

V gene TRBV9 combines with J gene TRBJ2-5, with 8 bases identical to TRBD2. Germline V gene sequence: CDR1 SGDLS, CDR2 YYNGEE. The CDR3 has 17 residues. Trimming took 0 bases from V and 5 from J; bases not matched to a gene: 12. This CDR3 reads CASSVGAAGGPQETQYF. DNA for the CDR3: TGTGCCAGCAGCGTAGGGGCGGCGGGGGGTCCTCAGGAGACCCAGTACTTC.

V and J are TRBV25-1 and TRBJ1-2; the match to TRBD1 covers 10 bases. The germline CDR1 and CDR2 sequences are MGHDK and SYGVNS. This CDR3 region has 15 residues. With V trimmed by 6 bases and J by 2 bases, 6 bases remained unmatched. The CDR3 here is CASSSSTGGNYGYTF. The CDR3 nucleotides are TGTGCCAGCAGCTCTTCGACAGGGGGCAACTATGGCTACACCTTC.

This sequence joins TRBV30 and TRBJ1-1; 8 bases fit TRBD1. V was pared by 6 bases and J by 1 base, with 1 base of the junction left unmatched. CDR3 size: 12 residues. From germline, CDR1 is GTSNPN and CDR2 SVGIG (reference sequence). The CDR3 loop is CACGQGNTEAFF. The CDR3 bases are TGTGCCTGCGGACAGGGGAACACTGAAGCTTTCTTT.

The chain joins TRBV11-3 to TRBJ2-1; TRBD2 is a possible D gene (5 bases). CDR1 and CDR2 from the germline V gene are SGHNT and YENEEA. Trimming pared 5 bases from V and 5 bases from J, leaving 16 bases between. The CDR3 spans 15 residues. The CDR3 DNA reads TGTGCCAGCAGCACCTCGTCCTTGAGGGACAATGAGCAGTTCTTC. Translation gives CASSTSSLRDNEQFF.

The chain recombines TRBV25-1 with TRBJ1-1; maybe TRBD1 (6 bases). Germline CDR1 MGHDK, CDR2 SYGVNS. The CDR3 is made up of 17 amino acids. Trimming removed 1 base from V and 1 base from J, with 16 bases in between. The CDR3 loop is CASSESDSAGRNTEAFF. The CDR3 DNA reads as TGTGCCAGCAGTGAATCGGACAGTGCAGGAAGGAACACTGAAGCTTTCTTT.

The CDR3 sequence: CASSSLGGANTEAFF. The CDR3 DNA is TGTGCCAGCAGTTCTCTAGGGGGCGCAAATACTGAAGCTTTCTTT. The V gene is TRBV6-5, the J gene TRBJ1-1, with 7 bases fitting TRBD1. CDR1 is MNHEY and CDR2 is SVGAGI in the germline V gene. Trimming removed 4 bases from V and 5 bases from J; junction bases left unmatched: 10. This CDR3 has 15 amino acids.

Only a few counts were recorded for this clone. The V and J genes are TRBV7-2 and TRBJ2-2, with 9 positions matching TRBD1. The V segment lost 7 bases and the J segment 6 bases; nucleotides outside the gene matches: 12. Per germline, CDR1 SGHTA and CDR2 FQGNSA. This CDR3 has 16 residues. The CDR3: CASKLGGQGRPGELFF. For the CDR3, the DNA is TGTGCCAGCAAGCTTGGGGGACAGGGTAGACCCGGGGAGCTGTTTTTT.

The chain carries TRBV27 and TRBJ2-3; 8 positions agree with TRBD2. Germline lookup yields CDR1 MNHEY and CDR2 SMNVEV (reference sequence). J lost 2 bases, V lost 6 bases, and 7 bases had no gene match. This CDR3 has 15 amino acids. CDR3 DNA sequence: TGTGCCAGCAGCGAACTAGCGGATCCCACAGATACGCAGTATTTT. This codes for CASSELADPTDTQYF.

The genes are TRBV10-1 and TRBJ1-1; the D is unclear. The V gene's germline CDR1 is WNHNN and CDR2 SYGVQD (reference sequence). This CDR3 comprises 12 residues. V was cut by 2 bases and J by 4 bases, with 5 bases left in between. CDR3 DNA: TGCGCCAGCAGTGAGACCGGCACTGAAGCTTTCTTT. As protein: CASSETGTEAFF.

In nucleotides, the CDR3 is TGTGCCAGCAATTCTGCAGGGGGCGTTGAAAAACTGTTTTTT. Its translation is CASNSAGGVEKLFF. This chain connects TRBV28 to TRBJ1-4; the match to TRBD1 covers 8 bases. Germline V gene sequence: CDR1 MDHEN, CDR2 SYDVKM. This CDR3 is 14 amino acids long. Trimming cost V 7 bases and J 7 bases; bases outside gene matches: 8.

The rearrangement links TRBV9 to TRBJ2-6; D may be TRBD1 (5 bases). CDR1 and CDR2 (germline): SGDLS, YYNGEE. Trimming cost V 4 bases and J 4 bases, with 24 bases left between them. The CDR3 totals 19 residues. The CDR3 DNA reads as TGTGCCAGCAGCCCACATAGTCCCAGGGTATCTAGGGGGGCCAACGTCCTGACTTTC. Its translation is CASSPHSPRVSRGANVLTF.

Written as DNA, the CDR3 is TGTGCCAGCAGCCGATTCGACAGGGGGTATGGCTACACCTTC. Protein product: CASSRFDRGYGYTF. This sequence joins TRBV7-9 and TRBJ1-2, with 9 bases fitting TRBD1. CDR1 is SEHNR and CDR2 is FQNEAQ in the germline V gene (reference sequence). The CDR3 has 14 amino acids. The J segment lost 5 bases and the V segment lost 5 bases, leaving 6 bases of the junction unmatched.

In DNA, the CDR3 is TGCGCCAGCAGCCACGCGACTAGCGGGTCCTACAATGAGCAGTTCTTC. As protein: CASSHATSGSYNEQFF. The rearrangement links TRBV4-1 to TRBJ2-1, with 10 positions matching TRBD2. V lost 3 bases to trimming and J lost 1 base; unmatched junction nucleotides: 3. CDR3 size: 16 residues. Germline V CDR1 and CDR2: MGHRA, YSYEKL.